Presented here are 21 T cell receptor beta chains from one specimen sequenced in a study of T cells after yellow fever vaccination. TCRdb independently ran MiXCR on the 5' RACE reads; one entry per CDR3 protein. The sample shows roughly 15,000 distinct CDR3 sequences, over 3.5% of them seen only once. Sequences were derived from PBMCs, either bulk or a sorted T-cell subset (CD4+, CD8+, memory, or dextramer-sorted; not recorded which), sampled 15 days after the yellow fever booster vaccination. The receptors here all came from a man aged 25-45 years who received the YFV17D yellow fever vaccine.

The table lists this clonotype with many counts. The chain links TRBV12-3 or TRBV12-4 to TRBJ2-7; TRBD2 aligns across 9 bases. V lost 3 bases, J lost 7 bases, and 7 bases stayed unmatched. The CDR3 runs 14 residues. CDR3 bases: TGTGCCAGCAGTTTTGGGCGGGAGGGCTGGGAGCAGTACTTC. Encoded protein: CASSFGREGWEQYF.

Many counts were recorded for this clonotype. J is TRBJ2-5 and V is TRBV29-1; TRBD1 agrees at 10 bases. J gave up 5 bases and V 7 bases, and 7 bases lay outside the gene matches. Germline CDR1 reads SQVTM; CDR2 reads ANQGSEA. CDR3 length: 13 residues. This chain's CDR3 is CSAMTGGWETQYF. CDR3 DNA sequence: TGCAGCGCAATGACAGGGGGCTGGGAGACCCAGTACTTC.

This clonotype was counted ten times or more. This rearrangement joins TRBV30 to TRBJ2-3; TRBD2 aligns across 7 bases. Losses at the gene ends were 2 bases for V and 2 bases for J; bases not matched to a gene: 4. This CDR3 has 14 residues. Germline assignment: CDR1 GTSNPN and CDR2 SVGIG (reference sequence). The CDR3 DNA reads TGTGCCTGGAGTCTTGCGGGGGACACAGATACGCAGTATTTT. Residues: CAWSLAGDTDTQYF.

Ten or more counts support this clonotype. The rearrangement joins TRBV19 to TRBJ2-1, with TRBD2 matching 7 bases. The CDR3 sequence is 16 residues long. In germline, CDR1 is LNHDA, CDR2 SQIVND (reference sequence). The V segment lost 2 bases and the J segment 8 bases; nucleotides outside the gene matches: 12. The CDR3: CASSIRAGSERDEQFF. CDR3 DNA sequence: TGTGCCAGTAGTATACGAGCGGGAAGTGAGAGGGATGAGCAGTTCTTC.

In its sample, this clonotype was seen many times. The rearrangement links TRBV3-1 to TRBJ2-1; 11 bases are a match to TRBD2. The V segment lost 0 bases and the J segment 5 bases; nucleotides outside the gene matches: 6. This CDR3 is 17 amino acids long. CDR1 LGHDT and CDR2 YNNKEL come from the germline V gene (reference sequence). The CDR3 nucleotides are TGTGCCAGCAGCCAAGAACTAGCGGGAGCATCCCACAATGAGCAGTTCTTC. It specifies CASSQELAGASHNEQFF.

Judged by abundance, this clonotype is medium-sized. The V call is TRBV7-3, the J call TRBJ1-5; TRBD1 is a possible D gene (5 bases). V was pared by 5 bases and J by 7 bases, with 15 bases between. The V gene's germline CDR1 is SGHTA and CDR2 FQGTGA. CDR3 length: 14 amino acids. The CDR3 loop reads CASSPGGVGQPQHF. CDR3 bases: TGTGCCAGCAGCCCTGGGGGGGTAGGCCAGCCCCAGCATTTT.

This clonotype was recorded at least ten times. This chain connects TRBV5-5 to TRBJ1-2; D is unresolved. This CDR3 has 13 amino acids. V was cut by 4 bases and J by 1 base, with 8 bases left in between. Germline values: CDR1 SGHKS, CDR2 YYEKEE (reference sequence). Here the CDR3 reads CASSEGVNYGYTF. In DNA form, the CDR3 reads TGTGCCAGCAGCGAGGGAGTTAACTATGGCTACACCTTC.

This clonotype qualifies as medium-sized (0.01 to 0.1%). This chain connects TRBV27 to TRBJ1-6; no firm D call. Germline loops: CDR1 MNHEY, CDR2 SMNVEV (reference sequence). The V gene lost 0 bases and the J gene lost 7 bases, with 13 bases spanning the gap. CDR3 length: 16 residues. The CDR3 is CASSLSSGIYNSPLHF. The CDR3 coding sequence is TGTGCCAGCAGTTTATCATCGGGGATATACAATTCACCCCTCCACTTT.

This clonotype was counted ten times or more. The rearrangement joins TRBV5-1 to TRBJ2-2; D possibly uses TRBD1 or TRBD2 (5 bases each). Germline CDR1 SGHRS, CDR2 YFSETQ. This CDR3 region has 13 residues. V lost 5 bases and J 9 bases, leaving 14 bases between the germline ends. CDR3 residues: CASSSPGQRELFF. The DNA for the CDR3 is TGCGCCAGCAGTTCTCCGGGGCAAAGGGAGCTGTTTTTT. Full variable domain (outside the CDR3, taken from reference TRBV5-1 and TRBJ2-2): KAGVTQTPRYLIKTRGQQVTLSCSPISGHRSVSWYQQTPGQGLQFLFEYFSETQRNKGNFPGRFSGRQFSNSRSEMNVSTLELGDSALYLCASSSPGQRELFFGEGSRLTVL.

This clonotype has ten or more counts. The chain has TRBV20-1 and TRBJ2-7; no firm D call. In germline, CDR1 is DFQATT, CDR2 SNEGSKA (reference sequence). V was trimmed by 5 bases and J by 2 bases, leaving 16 bases between them. CDR3 size: 14 residues. The CDR3 DNA reads as TGCAGTGCTGCCCCGAGGACCCATGCCTACGAGCAGTACTTC. This encodes CSAAPRTHAYEQYF.

The table lists this clonotype with many counts. V gene TRBV19 combines with J gene TRBJ2-3; D gene unclear. Trimming took 6 bases from V and 3 from J, leaving 10 bases between them. The CDR3 has 13 amino acids. Per germline, CDR1 LNHDA and CDR2 SQIVND (reference sequence). The CDR3 sequence is CASRLSGTDTQYF. The CDR3 DNA reads as TGTGCCAGTAGATTGTCTGGGACAGATACGCAGTATTTT.

This clonotype was picked up many times. J is TRBJ1-2 and V is TRBV7-8, with no clear D. Germline lookup yields CDR1 SGHVS and CDR2 FQNEAQ. CDR3 length equals 12 residues. V dropped 5 bases and J dropped 5 bases, with 9 bases sitting between them. The CDR3 loop is CASSQTGYGYTF. The CDR3 nucleotides read TGTGCCAGCAGCCAAACTGGGTATGGCTACACCTTC.

This clonotype was seen repeatedly, ten times or more. The rearrangement uses TRBV11-1 and TRBJ2-2; D is perhaps TRBD1 or TRBD2 (5 bases each). The CDR3 totals 18 residues. Deletions cut 1 base from V and 5 bases from J, with 20 bases between. The germline gives CDR1 SGHAT, CDR2 FQDESV (reference sequence). The CDR3 coding sequence is TGTGCCAGCAGCTTAGGGGGCCGCCTCGGGGCGTTGACCGGGGAGCTGTTTTTT. This gives the protein CASSLGGRLGALTGELFF.

In this sample, this clonotype turned up many times. The chain has TRBV5-4 and TRBJ2-7; D gene ambiguous. V shed 4 bases and J shed 2 bases, with 22 bases lying between them. Per the germline V gene, CDR1 is SGHNT and CDR2 is YYREEE (reference sequence). This CDR3 region has 17 residues. The CDR3 bases are TGTGCCAGCAGCCCACCCTCCTATGTCGGAAACACCTACGAGCAGTACTTC. Translated, it gives CASSPPSYVGNTYEQYF.

At least ten counts were recorded for this clonotype. The CDR3 reads CAWSVRGPGEQYF. The CDR3 DNA is TGTGCCTGGAGTGTACGGGGCCCAGGCGAGCAGTACTTC. The genes are TRBV30 and TRBJ2-7; D is perhaps TRBD1 or TRBD2 (5 bases each). The CDR3 is made up of 13 amino acids. V lost 0 bases, J lost 6 bases, and 12 bases lay in between. The germline gives CDR1 GTSNPN, CDR2 SVGIG (reference sequence).

This clonotype was found many times. The rearrangement uses TRBV11-2 and TRBJ2-6; TRBD1 matches 9 bases. Germline V gives CDR1 SGHAT, CDR2 FQNNGV. With 4 bases clipped from V and 2 bases from J, the junction kept 3 bases outside the gene matches. The CDR3 runs 16 residues. The CDR3 is CASSSYRGPGANVLTF. The CDR3 DNA sequence: TGTGCCAGCAGCTCTTACAGGGGGCCTGGGGCCAACGTCCTGACTTTC.

This clonotype was recorded many times. The rearrangement joins TRBV7-9 to TRBJ2-2; no definite D call. From germline, CDR1 is SEHNR and CDR2 FQNEAQ (reference sequence). The V end lost 2 bases, the J end lost 11 bases, and 15 bases lay between the germline ends. CDR3 length: 14 amino acids. The CDR3 DNA reads as TGTGCCAGCAGCTTATCCCGCGAACGCGGCGAGCTGTTTTTT. Protein sequence: CASSLSRERGELFF.

In its sample, this clonotype was seen many times. The J gene is TRBJ2-7, the V gene TRBV29-1; 11 bases map to TRBD2. In germline, CDR1 is SQVTM, CDR2 ANQGSEA. CDR3 length equals 14 residues. The V and J ends lost 3 bases and 5 bases, in that order; junction bases with no gene match: 6. The DNA for the CDR3 is TGCAGCGTTGACTTCAAGACTAGCGGGGACGAGCAGTACTTC. This codes for CSVDFKTSGDEQYF.

This clonotype is medium-sized in the sample. This chain links TRBV29-1 with TRBJ2-3; 11 bases map to TRBD2. The germline CDR1 and CDR2 sequences are SQVTM and ANQGSEA. CDR3 length equals 14 residues. V shed 6 bases, J shed 4 bases, and the junction held 6 bases outside the gene matches. The CDR3 sequence: CSVVAGGPADTQYF. DNA for the CDR3: TGCAGCGTCGTAGCGGGAGGGCCTGCAGATACGCAGTATTTT.

The table lists this clonotype with many counts. The V and J genes are TRBV15 and TRBJ2-1; TRBD2 matches at 9 bases. The V segment lost 8 bases and the J segment 8 bases; nucleotides outside the gene matches: 19. CDR3 length: 17 amino acids. Germline V gene data show CDR1 as LNHNV and CDR2 as YYDKDF (reference sequence). This chain's CDR3 is CATAPTPRGSGSDEQFF. The CDR3 nucleotides read TGTGCCACCGCCCCCACACCTCGTGGTAGCGGGAGCGATGAGCAGTTCTTC.

This clonotype was seen ten or more times. This chain links TRBV5-1 with TRBJ2-5, with 7 bases fitting TRBD2. The V segment lost 2 bases and the J segment 5 bases; nucleotides outside the gene matches: 6. From germline, CDR1 is SGHRS and CDR2 YFSETQ. The CDR3 sequence is 14 residues long. CDR3 protein: CASSFDYGGETQYF. CDR3 coding DNA: TGCGCCAGCAGCTTCGACTACGGGGGGGAGACCCAGTACTTC.